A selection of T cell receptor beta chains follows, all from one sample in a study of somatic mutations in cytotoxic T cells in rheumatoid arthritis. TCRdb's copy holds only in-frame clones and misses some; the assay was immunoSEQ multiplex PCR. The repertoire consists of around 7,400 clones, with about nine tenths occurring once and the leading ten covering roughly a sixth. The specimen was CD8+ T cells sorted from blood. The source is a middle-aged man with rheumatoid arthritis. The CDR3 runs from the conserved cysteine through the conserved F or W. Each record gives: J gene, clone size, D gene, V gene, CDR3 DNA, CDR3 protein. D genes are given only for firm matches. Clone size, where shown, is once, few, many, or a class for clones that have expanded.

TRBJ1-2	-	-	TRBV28	TGTGCCAGCAGTTTGTCCGCGGGGCTCAACTATGGCTACACCTTC	CASSLSAGLNYGYTF
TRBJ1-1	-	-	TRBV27	TGTGCCAGCAGTTTTCTCGACAGTCCTGCCGAAGCTTTCTTT	CASSFLDSPAEAFF
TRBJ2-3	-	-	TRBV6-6	TGTGCCAGCAGTTACTCAGGGGCAGATACGCAGTATTTT	CASSYSGADTQYF
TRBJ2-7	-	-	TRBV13	TGTGCCAGCAGCCGACTAGAGAACACGGGATCCTACGAGCAGTACTTC	CASSRLENTGSYEQYF
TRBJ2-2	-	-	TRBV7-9	TGTGCCAGCAGCTTTCAACCAACAAACACCGGGGAGCTGTTTTTT	CASSFQPTNTGELFF
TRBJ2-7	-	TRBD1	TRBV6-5	TGTGCCAGCAGTACCGACAGGGGGTCCTACGAGCAGTACTTC	CASSTDRGSYEQYF
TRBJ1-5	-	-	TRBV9	TGTGCCAGCAGCGTTACAGGGTCGGGGCAGCCCCAGCATTTT	CASSVTGSGQPQHF
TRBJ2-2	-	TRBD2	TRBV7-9	TGTGCCAGCAGCTTAAGTAGCGGGGGGTCCGATCTGTTTTTT	CASSLSSGGSDLFF
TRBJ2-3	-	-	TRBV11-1	TGTGCCAGCAGCTTATTAGAGGGGGGGCTTCCAGATACGCAGTATTTT	CASSLLEGGLPDTQYF
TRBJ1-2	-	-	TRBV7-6	TGTGCCAGCAGCCAAGACGACGGACTGTCTGGCTATGGCTACACCTTC	CASSQDDGLSGYGYTF
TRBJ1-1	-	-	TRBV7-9	TGTGCCAGCAGCTCGAGAGGGCTGACCACTGAAGCTTTCTTT	CASSSRGLTTEAFF
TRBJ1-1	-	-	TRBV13	TGTGCCAGCAGCTCCCAGCGAATGAACACTGAAGCTTTCTTT	CASSSQRMNTEAFF
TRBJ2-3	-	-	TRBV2	TGTGCCAGCTTCGAAAGTCCGGGGGATTTTTCTTATAGCACAGATACGCAGTATTTT	CASFESPGDFSYSTDTQYF
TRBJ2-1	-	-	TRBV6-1	TGTGCCAGCAGTGGACGCCCGGACGGTCGGGGATCCTACAATGAGCAGTTCTTC	CASSGRPDGRGSYNEQFF
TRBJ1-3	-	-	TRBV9	TGTGCCAGCAGCCCCTTGGACAGTCGCACTGGAAACACCATATATTTT	CASSPLDSRTGNTIYF
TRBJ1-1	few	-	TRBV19	TGTGCCAGTAGTATTTCCGCATCCGGAGCTGAAGCTTTCTTT	CASSISASGAEAFF
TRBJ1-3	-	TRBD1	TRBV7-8	TGTGCCAGCAGCAAGGACAGGGGCTCTGGAAACACCATATATTTT	CASSKDRGSGNTIYF
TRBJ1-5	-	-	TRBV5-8	TGTGCCAGCAGCTTCCAGGGGTATAGCAATCAGCCCCAGCATTTT	CASSFQGYSNQPQHF
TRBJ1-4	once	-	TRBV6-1	TGTGCCAGCACCAGGGGCGTCGGGGCTAATGAAAAACTGTTTTTT	CASTRGVGANEKLFF
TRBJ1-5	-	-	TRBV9	TGTGCCAGCAGCGTAGGGGGGGAATTTCAGCCCCAGCATTTT	CASSVGGEFQPQHF
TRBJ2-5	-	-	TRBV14	TGTGCCAGCAGCCAAGATCTACTAGCCCAAGAGACCCAGTACTTC	CASSQDLLAQETQYF
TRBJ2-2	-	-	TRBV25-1	TGTGCCAGCAGTGAATTAACCGGGGAGCTGTTTTTT	CASSELTGELFF
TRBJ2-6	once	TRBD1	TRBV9	TGTGCCAGCAGCTTCGGACAGGATAGGGCCAACGTCCTGACTTTC	CASSFGQDRANVLTF
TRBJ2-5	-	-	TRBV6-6	TGTGCCAGCAGTTACTTTACGGGTCTCGAGACCCAGTACTTC	CASSYFTGLETQYF
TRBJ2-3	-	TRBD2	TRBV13	TGTGCCAGCAGCGTAAGGGGTAGCGGGGAGAGCACAGATACGCAGTATTTT	CASSVRGSGESTDTQYF
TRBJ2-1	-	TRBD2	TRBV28	TGTGCCAGCAGTATCCTAGCGGGGAACTACAATGAGCAGTTCTTC	CASSILAGNYNEQFF
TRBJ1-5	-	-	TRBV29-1	TGCAGCGTAAGACAGGACAATCAGCCCCAGCATTTT	CSVRQDNQPQHF
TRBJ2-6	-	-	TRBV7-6	TGTGCCAGCAGCCCAACACTTGACAGCGTCTCTGGGGCCAACGTCCTGACTTTC	CASSPTLDSVSGANVLTF
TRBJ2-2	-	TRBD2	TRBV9	TGTGCCAGCAGCTCACGGGGGGGCGGCGTAAACACCGGGGAGCTGTTTTTT	CASSSRGGGVNTGELFF
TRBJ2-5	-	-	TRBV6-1	TGTGCCAGCAGGGAGATTCATACCCCACAAGAGACCCAGTACTTC	CASREIHTPQETQYF
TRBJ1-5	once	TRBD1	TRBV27	TGTGCCAGCAGTTTGCTGGGACAGAGAATCAATCAGCCCCAGCATTTT	CASSLLGQRINQPQHF
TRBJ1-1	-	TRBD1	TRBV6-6	TGTGCCAGCAGCGAGACAGGGTCAGTCACTGAAGCTTTCTTT	CASSETGSVTEAFF
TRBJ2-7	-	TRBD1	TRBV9	TGTGCCAGCAGCCCAAAACCGGGACAGGGTACCTACGAGCAGTACTTC	CASSPKPGQGTYEQYF
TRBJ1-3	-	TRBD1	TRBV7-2	TGTGCCAGCAGCTACGGGACAGTAAACACCATATATTTT	CASSYGTVNTIYF
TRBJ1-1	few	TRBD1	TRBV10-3	TGTGCCATCAGCGTAGGACAGGGGAGGGACACTGAAGCTTTCTTT	CAISVGQGRDTEAFF
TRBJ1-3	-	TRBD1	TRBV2	TGTGCCAGCAGTGAAGGGACAGGGTCCGGAAACACCATATATTTT	CASSEGTGSGNTIYF
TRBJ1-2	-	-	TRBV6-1	TGTGCCAGCACCGGGATCTATGGCTACACCTTC	CASTGIYGYTF
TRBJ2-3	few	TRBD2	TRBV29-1	TGCAGCGTTGTCACCGGGGGGGATGGAGATACGCAGTATTTT	CSVVTGGDGDTQYF
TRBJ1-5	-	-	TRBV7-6	TGTGCCAGCAGCTTAGCATCCCACAATCAGCCCCAGCATTTT	CASSLASHNQPQHF
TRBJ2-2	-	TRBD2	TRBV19	TGTGCCAGTAGTATCGGTGGGACTAGCGTGCTGTTTTTT	CASSIGGTSVLFF
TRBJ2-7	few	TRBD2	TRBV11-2	TGTGCCAGCAGCCCCTTCACAAGTAGCGGGGGGTCCTACGAGCAGTACTTC	CASSPFTSSGGSYEQYF
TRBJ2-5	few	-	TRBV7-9	TGTGCCAGCACGATGGGGAGCGGAGCGTACCAAGAGACCCAGTACTTC	CASTMGSGAYQETQYF
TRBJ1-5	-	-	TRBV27	TGTGCCAGCAGTTTATACGGGAGCAATCAGCCCCAGCATTTT	CASSLYGSNQPQHF
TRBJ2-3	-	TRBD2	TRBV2	TGTGCCAGCAGGGTTAGCGGGGGCCGTGTGGATACGCAGTATTTT	CASRVSGGRVDTQYF
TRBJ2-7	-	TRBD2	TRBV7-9	TGTGCCAGCAGTAGCGCCGGGGGGGACGAGCAGTACTTC	CASSSAGGDEQYF
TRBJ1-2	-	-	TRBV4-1	TGCGCCAGCAGCCAAGTTCGGGGTGACTATGGCTACACCTTC	CASSQVRGDYGYTF
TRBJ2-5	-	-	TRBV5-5	TGTGCCAGCAGTGAACAGGTCCCCGAGACCCAGTACTTC	CASSEQVPETQYF
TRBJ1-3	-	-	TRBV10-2	TGCGCCAGCACAACAGGGACTGGAAACACCATATATTTT	CASTTGTGNTIYF
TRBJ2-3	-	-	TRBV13	TGTGCCAGCAGCCCCCTAGCCTCAGATACGCAGTATTTT	CASSPLASDTQYF
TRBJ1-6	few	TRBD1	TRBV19	TGTGCCAGTAGTATCTCCGGGACAGGTTCAAATTCACCCCTCCACTTT	CASSISGTGSNSPLHF
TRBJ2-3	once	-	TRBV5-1	TGCGCCAGCAGCCGGGTTCCCACAGATACGCAGTATTTT	CASSRVPTDTQYF
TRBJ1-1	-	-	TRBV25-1	TGTGCCAGCAGTGAAAACGTGGTGAGTGAAGCTTTCTTT	CASSENVVSEAFF
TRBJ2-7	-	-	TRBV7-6	TGTGCCAGCAGCTTAGTCTCATCTACTCCTAACGAGCAGTACTTC	CASSLVSSTPNEQYF
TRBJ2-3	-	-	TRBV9	TGTGCCGGCAGCGTAGTCCCCAGGGAGGAGAGCACAGATACGCAGTATTTT	CAGSVVPREESTDTQYF
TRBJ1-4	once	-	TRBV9	TGTGCCAGCAGCCATCGCGGGGCTAATGAAAAACTGTTTTTT	CASSHRGANEKLFF
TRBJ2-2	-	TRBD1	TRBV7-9	TGTGCCAGCAGCTTGGGGGACAGGGATGTCACCGGGGAGCTGTTTTTT	CASSLGDRDVTGELFF
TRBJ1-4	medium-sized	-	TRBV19	TGTGCCAGTAGTCCTCAAAGGGAGAAACTGTTTTTT	CASSPQREKLFF
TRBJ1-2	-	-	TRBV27	TGTGCCAGCAGTTTATTCCCAGGAAACTCTAACTATGGCTACACCTTC	CASSLFPGNSNYGYTF
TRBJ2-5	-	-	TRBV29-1	TGCAGCGTTGAATTGACAAGACAAGAGACCCAGTACTTC	CSVELTRQETQYF